One TCR beta chain is described in this entry. The trim removed 6 bases at V and 3 bases at J, leaving 6 bases unmatched. The germline gives CDR1 MNHNS, CDR2 SASEGT. The CDR3 consists of 14 residues. This table comes from immunoSEQ multiplex PCR, and its TCRdb copy is limited to in-frame clones, with some not included. Among tens of thousands of clones listed, roughly 74% were seen once. The data were obtained in a study of blood T cell repertoires in COVID-19. For the study at large: Samples of COVID-19 (acute and convalescent) were obtained from the United States, Italy and Spain. From T cells, B-cell-depleted T cells, or PBMCs came the material, which was cDNA or gDNA.

The chain couples TRBV6-1 to TRBJ1-1, with 8 nucleotides matching TRBD1. Source material: peripheral blood. The source of this sequence is a man older than 75 with acute or convalescent COVID-19. The CDR3 DNA is TGTGCCAGCAGCTACCAGGGGGCCGACACTGAAGCTTTCTTT. It specifies CASSYQGADTEAFF.